This T cell receptor beta chain comes out of a study of cytomegalovirus exposure and HLA in healthy donors. This CDR3 comprises 14 residues. V was clipped by 0 bases and J by 5 bases, with 10 bases between them. Germline values: CDR1 SGHRS, CDR2 YFSETQ. 13 Jbeta primers and 60 Vbeta primers were used for the PCR. TCRdb keeps only in-frame clones here, not all; method: immunoSEQ multiplex PCR. The sample consists of about 140,000 clones, roughly 74% of them appearing once. Whole-study results and caveats: Likely technical artifact: a cluster of highly shared sequence variants. V- and J-gene trimming in TCR beta was tied to a missense DCLRE1C variant by an analysis performed later. Later analysis identified several of the most significant clusters that appeared linked to common viral pathogens.

With respect to this clone: No antigen is known for it.

Sequencing was done on a sample of PBMCs. This chain links TRBV5-1 with TRBJ2-3; weak D call: TRBD2 (5 bases). This clonotype originated in a man aged 40-50 years in good health and CMV-seronegative. CDR3 amino acids: CASSLAGSGDTQYF. The CDR3, as DNA: TGCGCCAGCAGCTTGGCGGGATCGGGAGATACGCAGTATTTT.